The 2 T cell receptor beta chains presented below share a single source sample, sequenced in a study of Ad26.COV2.S vaccination and SARS-CoV-2 variants. Libraries were prepared by immunoSEQ multiplex PCR; TCRdb keeps only in-frame clonotypes and omits some of them. The profile covers around 320,000 clones, with approximately 86% appearing a single time and around 2% taken by the ten largest. This sample's treatment: some 19 received Ad26.COV2.S at low or high dose, single or two shots; 5 received placebo; per-sample allocation not given. Collection of the samples took place on day 63 after the first injection of vaccine or placebo. Source: peripheral blood, taken in a trial of Ad26.COV2.S vaccine versus placebo. The source of these receptors is a person between 18 and 60 years old who received the Ad26.COV2.S COVID-19 vaccine or a placebo.

V and J are TRBV11-3 and TRBJ2-1; 11 nucleotides line up with TRBD2. Per the germline V gene, CDR1 is SGHNT and CDR2 is YENEEA. V lost 1 base and J lost 6; bases outside the gene matches: 5. The CDR3 extends over 16 amino acids. Here the CDR3 reads CASSLGHGTSGNEQFF. CDR3 sequence (DNA): TGTGCCAGCAGCTTAGGCCACGGGACTAGCGGCAATGAGCAGTTCTTC.

This chain uses TRBV18 with TRBJ2-3; the D is unclear. This CDR3 comprises 14 residues. CDR1 and CDR2 (germline): KGHSH, LQKENI. The V and J ends lost 9 bases and 2 bases respectively, with 15 bases between them. Written as DNA, the CDR3 is TGTGCCAGTCTCAAGGCGGTATTCACAGATACGCAGTATTTT. Its translation is CASLKAVFTDTQYF.